Listed below are T cell receptor beta chains from one sample, sequenced in a study of blood T cell repertoires in COVID-19. Assay: immunoSEQ multiplex PCR; the TCRdb copy retains only in-frame clones and omits some. The repertoire has about 290,000 clones, about 82% of them found once; the top ten carry approximately 4.1%. Sequencing used peripheral blood. The receptors originated from a woman aged 45 to 65 with active or convalescent COVID-19. CDR3s include the opening cysteine and the closing phenylalanine or tryptophan. D genes are given only for firm matches. Where a row states a size, it is once, few, many or the class of an expanded clone; other rows omit it.

CDR3: CASAGTGNYNQPQHF
DNA: TGTGCCAGCGCCGGGACAGGGAACTACAATCAGCCCCAGCATTTT
J: TRBJ1-5
V: TRBV2
D: TRBD1
size: NA

CDR3: CASSQRLAGTGAEQYF
DNA: TGTGCCAGCAGCCAACGTCTAGCGGGAACCGGGGCCGAGCAGTACTTC
J: TRBJ2-7
V: TRBV14
D: TRBD2
size: NA

CDR3: CASSYSRAREQFF
DNA: TGTGCCAGCAGTTACTCGAGGGCGCGGGAGCAGTTCTTC
J: TRBJ2-1
V: TRBV6-5
D: NA
size: once

CDR3: CASSPQRTTTYEQYF
DNA: TGCGCCAGCAGCCCTCAGAGGACTACGACCTACGAGCAGTACTTC
J: TRBJ2-7
V: TRBV5-1
D: NA
size: NA

CDR3: CASSLEPGGGYTF
DNA: TGCGCCAGCAGCTTGGAGCCAGGAGGGGGCTACACCTTC
J: TRBJ1-2
V: TRBV5-1
D: NA
size: once

CDR3: CASSQGPRETTDTQYF
DNA: TGTGCCAGCAGCCAAGGCCCGCGGGAGACCACAGATACGCAGTATTTT
J: TRBJ2-3
V: TRBV3-1/TRBV3-2
D: TRBD2
size: NA

CDR3: CAGGGTALNYGYTF
DNA: TGTGCCGGGGGCGGGACAGCCCTCAACTATGGCTACACCTTC
J: TRBJ1-2
V: TRBV2
D: TRBD1
size: NA

CDR3: CASIRDRPNTEAFF
DNA: TGTGCCAGCATCCGAGACAGGCCGAACACTGAAGCTTTCTTT
J: TRBJ1-1
V: TRBV28
D: NA
size: NA

CDR3: CASSFLAGPEQYF
DNA: TGCGCCAGCAGCTTTCTAGCGGGACCTGAGCAGTACTTC
J: TRBJ2-7
V: TRBV5-1
D: TRBD2
size: NA

CDR3: CASSVGAVFQPQHF
DNA: TGTGCCAGCAGCGTAGGGGCAGTTTTTCAGCCCCAGCATTTT
J: TRBJ1-5
V: TRBV9
D: NA
size: NA

CDR3: CASSPPTLEGETQYF
DNA: TGTGCCAGTAGTCCTCCAACACTCGAGGGAGAGACCCAGTACTTC
J: TRBJ2-5
V: TRBV19
D: NA
size: NA

CDR3: CASSMSGLYNEQFF
DNA: TGCGCCAGCAGTATGAGCGGGCTCTACAATGAGCAGTTCTTC
J: TRBJ2-1
V: TRBV10-1
D: NA
size: NA

CDR3: CASSHGTAYQPQHF
DNA: TGCGCCAGCAGCCACGGGACAGCTTATCAGCCCCAGCATTTT
J: TRBJ1-5
V: TRBV4-1
D: TRBD1
size: few

CDR3: CASSHPGRGVNYGYTF
DNA: TGTGCCAGCAGTCACCCCGGACGGGGAGTTAACTATGGCTACACCTTC
J: TRBJ1-2
V: TRBV28
D: NA
size: NA

CDR3: CASSLREANIQYF
DNA: TGCGCCAGCAGCTTACGGGAGGCAAACATTCAGTACTTC
J: TRBJ2-4
V: TRBV5-1
D: TRBD2
size: NA

CDR3: CASSSGQGRNTEAFF
DNA: TGTGCCAGCAGTTCCGGACAGGGACGGAACACTGAAGCTTTCTTT
J: TRBJ1-1
V: TRBV7-9
D: TRBD1
size: once

CDR3: CASSPSKLATSSYEQYF
DNA: TGTGCCAGCTCACCCTCCAAACTAGCGACATCTTCCTACGAGCAGTACTTC
J: TRBJ2-7
V: TRBV18
D: TRBD2
size: NA

CDR3: CASSRPGQGKQQYF
DNA: TGTGCCAGCAGTCGGCCGGGGCAGGGGAAGCAGCAGTACTTC
J: TRBJ2-7
V: TRBV5-4
D: NA
size: NA

CDR3: CAMGGSLNQPQHF
DNA: TGTGCCATGGGAGGGTCCCTGAATCAGCCCCAGCATTTT
J: TRBJ1-5
V: TRBV10-3
D: NA
size: many

CDR3: CASSASTGGYTEAFF
DNA: TGTGCCAGCAGTGCCTCGACAGGGGGCTACACTGAAGCTTTCTTT
J: TRBJ1-1
V: TRBV27
D: TRBD1
size: NA

CDR3: CASSLGDRDTQYF
DNA: TGTGCCAGCAGCTTGGGAGACAGAGATACGCAGTATTTT
J: TRBJ2-3
V: TRBV5-6
D: NA
size: NA

CDR3: CAWSHGGNQPQHF
DNA: TGTGCCTGGAGTCACGGGGGCAATCAGCCCCAGCATTTT
J: TRBJ1-5
V: TRBV30
D: NA
size: NA

CDR3: CASSRTLAGVVDTQYF
DNA: TGCGCCAGCAGCCGGACCCTAGCGGGAGTTGTAGATACGCAGTATTTT
J: TRBJ2-3
V: TRBV4-1
D: TRBD2
size: NA

CDR3: CASSLSQTGLNEQFF
DNA: TGCGCCAGCAGCTTGTCCCAGACAGGGTTGAATGAGCAGTTCTTC
J: TRBJ2-1
V: TRBV5-1
D: TRBD1
size: once

CDR3: CSVGGTGVAGYTF
DNA: TGCAGCGTTGGGGGGACAGGGGTTGCGGGCTACACCTTC
J: TRBJ1-2
V: TRBV29-1
D: TRBD1
size: NA

CDR3: CASSSQGIPYEQYF
DNA: TGTGCCAGCAGTTCACAGGGGATCCCCTACGAGCAGTACTTC
J: TRBJ2-7
V: TRBV6-6
D: TRBD1
size: NA

CDR3: CASRSGGTEAFF
DNA: TGTGCCAGCAGGTCGGGGGGCACTGAAGCTTTCTTT
J: TRBJ1-1
V: TRBV2
D: NA
size: NA

CDR3: CASSLDQGLGTEAFF
DNA: TGTGCCAGCAGTTTGGATCAGGGGTTGGGCACTGAAGCTTTCTTT
J: TRBJ1-1
V: TRBV27
D: NA
size: NA

CDR3: CASSVGISRTYNEQFF
DNA: TGTGCCAGCAGCGTAGGAATCTCGCGGACCTACAATGAGCAGTTCTTC
J: TRBJ2-1
V: TRBV9
D: NA
size: NA

CDR3: CASSLPGLAGARVEQFF
DNA: TGTGCCAGCAGCTTACCTGGACTAGCGGGAGCAAGGGTTGAGCAGTTCTTC
J: TRBJ2-1
V: TRBV11-2
D: TRBD2
size: NA

CDR3: CASSKGGPNEKLFF
DNA: TGTGCCAGCAGTAAGGGAGGGCCTAATGAAAAACTGTTTTTT
J: TRBJ1-4
V: TRBV28
D: NA
size: NA

CDR3: CASSLGQSTEAFF
DNA: TGCGCCAGCAGCTTGGGACAATCCACTGAAGCTTTCTTT
J: TRBJ1-1
V: TRBV5-1
D: NA
size: NA

CDR3: CAIPILRTSGHPDRPYEQYF
DNA: TGTGCCATCCCAATACTACGGACTAGCGGGCACCCGGACCGTCCCTACGAGCAGTACTTC
J: TRBJ2-7
V: TRBV9
D: TRBD2
size: NA

CDR3: CASSLARGTVMNTEAFF
DNA: TGTGCCAGCAGCTTAGCGCGTGGGACAGTAATGAACACTGAAGCTTTCTTT
J: TRBJ1-1
V: TRBV7-9
D: TRBD1
size: NA

CDR3: CASSEPLPGGADTQYF
DNA: TGCGCCAGCAGTGAGCCCCTTCCGGGAGGTGCAGATACGCAGTATTTT
J: TRBJ2-3
V: TRBV10-1
D: TRBD2
size: few

CDR3: CASRARQGAAHNEQFF
DNA: TGTGCCAGCAGGGCGAGACAGGGAGCAGCCCACAATGAGCAGTTCTTC
J: TRBJ2-1
V: TRBV7-9
D: TRBD1
size: NA

CDR3: CASGTGGETNEKLFF
DNA: TGTGCCAGCGGTACAGGGGGCGAAACTAATGAAAAACTGTTTTTT
J: TRBJ1-4
V: TRBV25-1
D: TRBD1
size: few

CDR3: CASSRGGNYGYTF
DNA: TGTGCCAGCAGCCGGGGGGGGAACTATGGCTACACCTTC
J: TRBJ1-2
V: TRBV6-4
D: NA
size: NA

CDR3: CATSDSRTGDTEAFF
DNA: TGTGCCACCAGTGATTCAAGAACAGGGGACACTGAAGCTTTCTTT
J: TRBJ1-1
V: TRBV24-1
D: TRBD1
size: NA

CDR3: CASTIAGGVYEQYF
DNA: TGCGCCAGCACTATCGCGGGGGGCGTCTACGAGCAGTACTTC
J: TRBJ2-7
V: TRBV5-1
D: TRBD2
size: NA

CDR3: CATSRDIGREGKLFF
DNA: TGTGCCACCAGCAGAGATATCGGGCGGGAGGGAAAACTGTTTTTT
J: TRBJ1-4
V: TRBV15
D: NA
size: NA

CDR3: CASSQPGEGGNIQYF
DNA: TGTGCCAGCAGCCAACCGGGAGAAGGAGGAAACATTCAGTACTTC
J: TRBJ2-4
V: TRBV4-2
D: NA
size: NA

CDR3: CASTRFMNTEAFF
DNA: TGTGCCAGCACGAGGTTCATGAACACTGAAGCTTTCTTT
J: TRBJ1-1
V: TRBV2
D: NA
size: few

CDR3: CASSLLGSGASYEQYF
DNA: TGTGCCAGCAGCTTATTGGGTAGCGGGGCGTCCTACGAGCAGTACTTC
J: TRBJ2-7
V: TRBV7-2
D: TRBD2
size: NA

CDR3: CASGSRTDTQYF
DNA: TGTGCCAGCGGAAGTCGAACAGATACGCAGTATTTT
J: TRBJ2-3
V: TRBV10-3
D: NA
size: NA